This TCR beta chain was sequenced in a study of cytomegalovirus exposure and HLA in healthy donors. All donors participated as healthy donors of bone marrow. This clone occurred once. This PCR relied on a set of 60 Vbeta primers and 13 Jbeta primers. Assay used: immunoSEQ multiplex PCR; TCRdb lists only in-frame clones, some missing. The top ten hold approximately 5.5% of the sample, which has more than 140,000 clones, over 75% seen once. The length of the CDR3 is 18 residues. The V and J ends lost 5 bases and 2 bases, in that order; junction bases with no gene match: 12. Germline lookup yields CDR1 SEHNR and CDR2 FQNEAQ (reference sequence).

This TCR was sampled from a man aged 25-45 years in good health and CMV-seropositive. V gene TRBV7-9 combines with J gene TRBJ2-5; 12 positions agree with TRBD2. Sample: PBMCs. The CDR3 DNA follows: TGTGCCAGCAGCCCCGCCCTAGCGGGGGGGCCACTACAAGAGACCCAGTACTTC. It is translated as CASSPALAGGPLQETQYF. The full variable domain, with the rest looked up from reference TRBV7-9 and TRBJ2-5, is DTGVSQNPRHKITKRGQNVTFRCDPISEHNRLYWYRQTLGQGPEFLTYFQNEAQLEKSRLLSDRFSAERPKGSFSTLEIQRTEQGDSAMYLCASSPALAGGPLQETQYFGPGTRLLVL.